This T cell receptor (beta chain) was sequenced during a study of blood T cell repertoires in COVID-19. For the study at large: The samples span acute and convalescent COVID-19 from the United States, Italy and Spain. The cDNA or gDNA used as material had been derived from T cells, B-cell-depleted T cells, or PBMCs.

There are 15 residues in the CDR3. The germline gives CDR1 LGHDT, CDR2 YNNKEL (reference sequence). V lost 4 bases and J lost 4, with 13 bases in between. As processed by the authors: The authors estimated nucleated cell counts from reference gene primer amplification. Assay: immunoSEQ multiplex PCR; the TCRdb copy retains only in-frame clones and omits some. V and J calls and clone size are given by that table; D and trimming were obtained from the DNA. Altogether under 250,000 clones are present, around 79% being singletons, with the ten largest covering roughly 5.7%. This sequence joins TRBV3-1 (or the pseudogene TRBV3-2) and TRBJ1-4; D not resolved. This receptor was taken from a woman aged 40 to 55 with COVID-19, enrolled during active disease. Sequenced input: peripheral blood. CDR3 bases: TGTGCCAGCAGCCGACCGGGGTCAGATAATGAAAAACTGTTTTTT. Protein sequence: CASSRPGSDNEKLFF.